The present T cell receptor (beta chain) was sequenced within a study of response to subunit inactivated influenza vaccine. Broader study findings: Authors proposed each seasonal influenza vaccination draws in few new T cells.

MiXCR was run by TCRdb on the RT-PCR reads, yielding one entry per CDR3 protein. This table has 450,000 to 550,000 distinct CDR3 sequences, about 25% appearing once. CDR1 is MGHDK, CDR2 SYGVNS, per germline. CDR3 length: 12 amino acids. Trimming took off 8 bases at V and 7 bases at J, with 14 bases between the two ends. As for this clonotype: Its cognate antigen is unknown.

The chain is built from TRBV25-1 and TRBJ1-2, with D maybe TRBD1 (6 bases). This TCR derives from a man in his forties or fifties who received an inactivated influenza vaccine. This specimen consisted of CD4+ T cells sorted from PBMCs, obtained less than 6 days after vaccination. Here the CDR3 reads CASRRQEGGYTF. In nucleotides, the CDR3 is TGTGCCAGCCGTCGACAGGAGGGTGGCTACACCTTC.